This TCR beta chain was recovered during a study of T cells after posttransplantation cyclophosphamide. Whole-study results and caveats: Blood and skin or GI T cell repertoires showed limited TRB overlap.

J gave up 8 bases and V 3 bases, and 5 bases lay outside the gene matches. The CDR3 totals 14 residues. Germline values: CDR1 LGHNA, CDR2 YSLEER. Busulfan-fludarabine conditioning, marrow transplant, and cyclophosphamide on days +3 and +4 were administered. Concerning this clone itself: Antigen: not known.

The table came from immunoSEQ multiplex PCR; TCRdb's copy has only in-frame clones and leaves some out. The data contain fewer than 8,000 clones, approximately 80% of them singletons. The V call is TRBV4-3, the J call TRBJ1-2, with 11 bases fitting TRBD1. The origin of this receptor is a female patient aged 50-59 years who received an allogeneic stem cell transplant from a related donor, was CMV-positive, and had no GVHD. Some T cells may possibly be graft donor cells. The starting material was CD8+ T cells sorted from PBMCs, obtained approximately 190 weeks after allogeneic stem cell transplant with posttransplant cyclophosphamide. CDR3 loop: CASSHGQGARGYTF. In DNA, the CDR3 is TGCGCCAGCAGCCACGGACAGGGGGCGAGGGGCTACACCTTC.